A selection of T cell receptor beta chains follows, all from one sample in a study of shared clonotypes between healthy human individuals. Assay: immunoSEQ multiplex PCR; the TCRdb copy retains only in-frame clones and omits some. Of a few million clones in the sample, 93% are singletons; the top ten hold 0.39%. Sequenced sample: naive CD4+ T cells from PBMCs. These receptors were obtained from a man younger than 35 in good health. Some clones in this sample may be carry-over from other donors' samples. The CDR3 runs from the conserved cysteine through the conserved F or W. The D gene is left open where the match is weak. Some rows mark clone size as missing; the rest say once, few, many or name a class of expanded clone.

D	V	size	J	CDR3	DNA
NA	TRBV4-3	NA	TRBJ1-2	CASSQGTTNYGYTF	TGCGCCAGCAGCCAAGGGACAACGAACTATGGCTACACCTTC
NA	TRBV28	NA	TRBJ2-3	CASSLRETQYF	TGTGCCAGCAGTTTACGGGAGACGCAGTATTTT
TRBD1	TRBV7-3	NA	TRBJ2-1	CASSLRDRTNEQFF	TGTGCCAGCAGCCTCCGGGACAGGACAAATGAGCAGTTCTTC
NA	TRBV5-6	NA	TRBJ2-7	CASSFMALDYEQYF	TGTGCCAGCAGCTTTATGGCCTTAGACTACGAGCAGTACTTC
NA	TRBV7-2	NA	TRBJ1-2	CASSLQGARYGYTF	TGTGCCAGCAGCTTACAAGGGGCGCGGTATGGCTACACCTTC
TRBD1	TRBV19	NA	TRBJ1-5	CASRDRDPLPQHF	TGTGCCAGTAGGGACAGGGACCCTTTGCCCCAGCATTTT
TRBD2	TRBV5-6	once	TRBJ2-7	CASSLDGTSGFYSSYEQYF	TGTGCCAGCAGCTTGGATGGGACTAGCGGTTTCTATAGCTCCTACGAGCAGTACTTC
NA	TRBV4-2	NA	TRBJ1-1	CASSKDRYTEAFF	TGTGCCAGCAGCAAAGACCGATACACTGAAGCTTTCTTT
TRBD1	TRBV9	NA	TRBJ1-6	CASSFWDRGNSPLHF	TGTGCCAGCAGCTTCTGGGACAGGGGTAATTCACCCCTCCACTTT
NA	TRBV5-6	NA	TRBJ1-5	CASSLGGRFQHF	TGTGCCAGCAGCTTGGGGGGGCGTTTCCAGCATTTT
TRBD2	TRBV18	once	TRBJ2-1	CASCNLAGVFNEQFF	TGTGCCAGCTGCAATCTAGCGGGAGTATTCAATGAGCAGTTCTTC
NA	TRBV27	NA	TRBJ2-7	CASSRQPGQTYEQYF	TGTGCCAGCAGTCGTCAACCCGGACAGACTTACGAGCAGTACTTC
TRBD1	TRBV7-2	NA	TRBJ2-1	CASSSQTGVGEQFF	TGTGCCAGCAGCTCCCAGACAGGGGTGGGTGAGCAGTTCTTC
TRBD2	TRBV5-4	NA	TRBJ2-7	CASSSPGGKYEQYF	TGTGCCAGCAGCTCGCCCGGGGGGAAATACGAGCAGTACTTC
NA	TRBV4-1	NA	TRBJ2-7	CASSQATRSGYEQYF	TGCGCCAGCAGCCAGGCGACACGGTCGGGCTACGAGCAGTACTTC
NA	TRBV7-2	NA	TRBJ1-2	CASSLGQANYGYTF	TGTGCCAGCAGCTTAGGTCAGGCGAACTATGGCTACACCTTC
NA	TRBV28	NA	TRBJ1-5	CASSSGGGLRYQPQHF	TGTGCCAGCAGTAGCGGGGGGGGTTTACGCTATCAGCCCCAGCATTTT
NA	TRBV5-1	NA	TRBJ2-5	CASSRMGEETQYF	TGCGCCAGCAGCCGGATGGGTGAAGAGACCCAGTACTTC
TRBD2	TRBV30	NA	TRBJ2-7	CAWSALADLYEQYF	TGTGCCTGGAGTGCACTAGCGGACCTTTACGAGCAGTACTTC
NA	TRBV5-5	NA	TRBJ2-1	CASSLQLTPGHRSYNEQFF	TGTGCCAGCAGCCTACAATTGACTCCGGGACACCGCTCCTACAATGAGCAGTTCTTC
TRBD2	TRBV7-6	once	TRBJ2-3	CATSSGGSTDTQYF	TGTGCCACCTCAAGCGGGGGGAGCACAGATACGCAGTATTTT
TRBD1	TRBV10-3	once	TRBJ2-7	CATGQGVRYEQYF	TGTGCCACTGGACAGGGGGTGAGATACGAGCAGTACTTC
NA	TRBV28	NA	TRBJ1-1	CASSLAFPGSLSGNTEAFF	TGTGCCAGCAGTTTAGCCTTTCCAGGGTCCCTTTCCGGGAACACTGAAGCTTTCTTT
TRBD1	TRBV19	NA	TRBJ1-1	CASTLQGGNTEAFF	TGTGCCAGTACGTTACAGGGGGGGAACACTGAAGCTTTCTTT
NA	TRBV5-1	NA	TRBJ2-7	CASSFNTYEQYF	TGCGCCAGCAGCTTCAATACTTACGAGCAGTACTTC
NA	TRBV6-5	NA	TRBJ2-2	CASSRTSVDAGELFF	TGTGCCAGCAGTCGGACGTCTGTTGACGCCGGGGAGCTGTTTTTT
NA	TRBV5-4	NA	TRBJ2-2	CASSSGTPYQTGELFF	TGTGCCAGCAGCTCCGGGACTCCCTACCAGACCGGGGAGCTGTTTTTT
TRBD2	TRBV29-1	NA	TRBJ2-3	CSVTRTSGTDTQYF	TGCAGCGTAACGAGGACTAGCGGCACAGATACGCAGTATTTT
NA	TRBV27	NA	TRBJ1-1	CASSLRGGGNTEAFF	TGTGCCAGCAGTTTGAGGGGGGGAGGGAACACTGAAGCTTTCTTT
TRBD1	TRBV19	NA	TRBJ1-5	CASSTYLGTGGNQPQHF	TGTGCCAGTAGTACCTACTTAGGGACAGGAGGAAATCAGCCCCAGCATTTT
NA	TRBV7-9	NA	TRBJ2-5	CASSTRGTQYF	TGTGCCAGCAGCACACGAGGGACCCAGTACTTC
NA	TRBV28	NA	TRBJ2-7	CASSPPSPGVGEQYF	TGTGCCAGCAGTCCCCCCTCTCCAGGGGTGGGCGAGCAGTACTTC
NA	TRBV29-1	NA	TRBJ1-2	CSVEGTNYGYTF	TGCAGCGTTGAGGGGACTAACTATGGCTACACCTTC
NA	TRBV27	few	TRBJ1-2	CASSLVRGVDGYTF	TGTGCCAGCAGTTTAGTCAGGGGCGTTGATGGCTACACCTTC
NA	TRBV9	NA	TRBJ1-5	CASSVAPQGQPQHF	TGTGCCAGCAGCGTAGCCCCCCAAGGACAGCCCCAGCATTTT
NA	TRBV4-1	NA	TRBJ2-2	CASSQGFRLTGELFF	TGCGCCAGCAGCCAAGGATTTCGTCTTACCGGGGAGCTGTTTTTT
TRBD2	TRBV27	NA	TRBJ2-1	CASSPTASGRYGEQFF	TGTGCCAGCAGTCCCACTGCTAGCGGGAGGTATGGTGAGCAGTTCTTC
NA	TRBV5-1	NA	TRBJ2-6	CASSLNSGSGANVLTF	TGCGCCAGCAGCTTGAATTCAGGCTCTGGGGCCAACGTCCTGACTTTC
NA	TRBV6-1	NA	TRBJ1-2	CASSEWGALYGYTF	TGTGCCAGCAGTGAATGGGGGGCCCTCTATGGCTACACCTTC
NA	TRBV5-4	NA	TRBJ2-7	CASSLPATAFYEQYF	TGTGCCAGCAGCTTGCCAGCAACAGCCTTCTACGAGCAGTACTTC
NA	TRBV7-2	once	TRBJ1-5	CASSFSGGYSNQPQHF	TGTGCCAGCAGCTTTAGCGGGGGATATAGCAATCAGCCCCAGCATTTT
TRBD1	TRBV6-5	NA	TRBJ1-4	CASSYTTGTNEKLFF	TGTGCCAGCAGTTACACGACAGGGACTAATGAAAAACTGTTTTTT
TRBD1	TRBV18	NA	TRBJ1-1	CASSPGQGLSMNTEAFF	TGTGCCAGCTCACCGGGACAGGGGCTTTCAATGAACACTGAAGCTTTCTTT
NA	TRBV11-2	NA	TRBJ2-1	CASSLETFLAEQFF	TGTGCCAGCAGCTTAGAAACCTTTTTGGCAGAGCAGTTCTTC
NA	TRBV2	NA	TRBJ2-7	CASRGGQSYEQYF	TGTGCCAGCAGAGGCGGACAATCCTACGAGCAGTACTTC
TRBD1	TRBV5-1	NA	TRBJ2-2	CASSRDRANTGELFF	TGCGCCAGCAGCCGAGACAGGGCGAACACCGGGGAGCTGTTTTTT
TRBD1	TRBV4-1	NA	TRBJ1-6	CASSHPGTANHLHF	TGCGCCAGCAGCCACCCCGGGACAGCAAATCACCTCCACTTT
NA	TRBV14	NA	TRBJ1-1	CASSQVLQGNTEAFF	TGTGCCAGCAGCCAAGTTTTGCAGGGGAACACTGAAGCTTTCTTT
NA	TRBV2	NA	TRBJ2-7	CASSEGRQVSDEQYF	TGTGCCAGCAGTGAGGGAAGACAGGTCAGTGACGAGCAGTACTTC
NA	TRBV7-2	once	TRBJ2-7	CASSLGGAVEQYF	TGTGCCAGCAGCTTAGGAGGAGCCGTCGAGCAGTACTTC
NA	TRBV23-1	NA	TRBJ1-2	CASSPGPSNYGYTF	TGCGCCAGCAGTCCGGGACCCTCTAACTATGGCTACACCTTC
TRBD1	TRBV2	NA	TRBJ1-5	CASSGDRELGPQHF	TGTGCCAGCAGCGGGGACAGAGAGCTTGGGCCCCAGCATTTT
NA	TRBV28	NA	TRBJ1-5	CASSSGSGGSNQPQHF	TGTGCCAGCAGTTCTGGTAGCGGGGGAAGCAATCAGCCCCAGCATTTT